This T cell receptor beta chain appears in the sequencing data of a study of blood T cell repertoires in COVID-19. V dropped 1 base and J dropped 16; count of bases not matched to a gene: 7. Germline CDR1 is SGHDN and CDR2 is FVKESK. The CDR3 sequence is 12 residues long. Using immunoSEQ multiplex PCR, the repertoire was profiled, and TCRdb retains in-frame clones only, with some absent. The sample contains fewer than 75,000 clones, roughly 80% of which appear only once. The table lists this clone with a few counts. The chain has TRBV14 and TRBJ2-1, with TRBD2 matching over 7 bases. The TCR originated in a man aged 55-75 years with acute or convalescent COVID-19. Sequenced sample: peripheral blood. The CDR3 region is CASSQASGGKFF. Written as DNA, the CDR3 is TGTGCCAGCAGCCAAGCGTCGGGGGGAAAATTCTTC.